These T cell receptor beta chains were read from a single sample in a study of identical twins. Each CDR3 protein is one row after TCRdb ran MiXCR on the 5' RACE reads. The repertoire has 1,800,000 or so distinct CDR3 sequences, under 35% of them found once; the top ten carry under 0.35%. The sequenced sample consisted of cord blood. The receptors shown here come from a newborn girl in good health. Both conserved end residues are part of each CDR3. Fields, in order: V gene, clone size, D gene, J gene, CDR3 protein, CDR3 DNA. D genes are given only for firm matches. The size entry is marked missing in some rows and otherwise reads once, few, many or a size class.

TRBV6-1	few	-	TRBJ1-2	CASSEQSNYGYTF	TGTGCCAGCAGTGAACAGTCGAACTATGGCTACACCTTC
TRBV19	-	TRBD2	TRBJ2-5	CATAGARQETQYF	TGTGCCACAGCGGGGGCCCGTCAAGAGACCCAGTACTTC
TRBV29-1	-	-	TRBJ2-7	CSVERSHEQYF	TGCAGCGTTGAACGGTCCCACGAGCAGTACTTC
TRBV10-2	-	TRBD2	TRBJ2-3	CASRNLAGGSKEYF	TGCGCCAGCCGGAATCTAGCGGGGGGCTCCAAGGAGTATTTT
TRBV9	few	-	TRBJ2-1	CASSAWTEGDEQFF	TGTGCCAGCAGCGCCTGGACAGAGGGAGATGAGCAGTTCTTC
TRBV7-6	-	TRBD2	TRBJ2-3	CASSWTSGGANTQYF	TGTGCCAGCAGTTGGACTAGCGGGGGGGCGAATACGCAGTATTTT
TRBV28	-	TRBD1	TRBJ2-7	CASTKGTALEQYF	TGTGCCAGCACTAAAGGGACAGCTTTAGAGCAGTACTTC
TRBV7-9	-	-	TRBJ1-4	CASSLVPGRTEKLFF	TGTGCCAGCAGCTTAGTACCGGGACGGACTGAAAAACTGTTTTTT
TRBV5-1	few	-	TRBJ2-3	CASSPSTYGADTQYF	TGCGCCAGCAGCCCATCTACTTACGGGGCAGATACGCAGTATTTT
TRBV15	few	TRBD1	TRBJ1-2	CATSRRAGQGRDGYTF	TGTGCCACCAGCAGACGAGCGGGACAGGGTCGCGATGGCTACACCTTC
TRBV20-1	-	-	TRBJ1-2	CSASPTTGRDYGYTF	TGCAGTGCTAGCCCAACGACAGGTCGCGACTATGGCTACACCTTC
TRBV3-1	few	-	TRBJ2-7	CASSTTRAPYYEQYF	TGTGCCAGCAGCACGACTAGGGCACCCTACTACGAGCAGTACTTC
TRBV11-2	few	TRBD2	TRBJ2-3	CASNSSGSTDTQYF	TGTGCCAGCAATAGTAGCGGGAGCACAGATACGCAGTATTTT
TRBV3-1	few	TRBD2	TRBJ2-7	CASSQVRLAGVEQYF	TGTGCCAGCAGCCAAGTAAGACTAGCGGGAGTCGAGCAGTACTTC
TRBV6-1	-	TRBD2	TRBJ2-3	CAGSRGLAGRGSSTDTQYF	TGTGCCGGCAGTCGGGGACTAGCGGGGCGTGGATCTAGCACAGATACGCAGTATTTT
TRBV20-1	-	-	TRBJ1-1	CSAIGGAATEAFF	TGCAGTGCTATTGGAGGGGCGGCCACTGAAGCTTTCTTT
TRBV5-1	few	-	TRBJ2-1	CASRGTLYNEQFF	TGCGCCAGCCGCGGGACCCTATACAATGAGCAGTTCTTC
TRBV12-3/TRBV12-4	-	-	TRBJ2-7	CASAIRWGDEQYF	TGTGCCAGCGCCATCCGTTGGGGTGACGAGCAGTACTTC
TRBV27	many	TRBD2	TRBJ2-7	CASSPRLAGAYEQYF	TGTGCCAGCAGCCCCAGACTAGCGGGGGCCTACGAGCAGTACTTC
TRBV28	few	TRBD2	TRBJ2-5	CASSYPASGRRETQYF	TGTGCCAGCAGTTACCCCGCTAGCGGGAGGAGAGAGACCCAGTACTTC